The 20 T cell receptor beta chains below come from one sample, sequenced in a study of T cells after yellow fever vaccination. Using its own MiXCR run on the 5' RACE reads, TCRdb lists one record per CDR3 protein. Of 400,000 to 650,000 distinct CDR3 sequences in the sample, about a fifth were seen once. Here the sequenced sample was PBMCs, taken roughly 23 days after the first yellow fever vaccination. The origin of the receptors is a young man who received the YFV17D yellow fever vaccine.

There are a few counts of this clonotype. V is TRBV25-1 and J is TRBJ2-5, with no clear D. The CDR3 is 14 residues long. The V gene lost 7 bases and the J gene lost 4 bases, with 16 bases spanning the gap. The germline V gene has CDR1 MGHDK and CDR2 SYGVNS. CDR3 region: CASTPTFRAETQYF. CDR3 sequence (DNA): TGTGCCAGCACACCAACCTTCAGAGCAGAGACCCAGTACTTC.

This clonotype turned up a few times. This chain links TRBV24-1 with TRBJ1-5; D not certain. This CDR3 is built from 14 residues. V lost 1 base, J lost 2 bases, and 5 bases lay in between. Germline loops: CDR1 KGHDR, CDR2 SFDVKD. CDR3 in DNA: TGTGCCACCAGTGATTTCCAGGGCAATCAGCCCCAGCATTTT. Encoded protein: CATSDFQGNQPQHF.

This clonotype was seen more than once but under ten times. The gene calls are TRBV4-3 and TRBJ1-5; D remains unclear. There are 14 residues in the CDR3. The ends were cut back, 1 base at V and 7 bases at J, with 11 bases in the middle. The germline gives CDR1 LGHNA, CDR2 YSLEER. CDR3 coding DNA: TGCGCCAGCAGCCAAGTGACGGGCCAGCAGCCCCAGCATTTT. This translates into CASSQVTGQQPQHF.

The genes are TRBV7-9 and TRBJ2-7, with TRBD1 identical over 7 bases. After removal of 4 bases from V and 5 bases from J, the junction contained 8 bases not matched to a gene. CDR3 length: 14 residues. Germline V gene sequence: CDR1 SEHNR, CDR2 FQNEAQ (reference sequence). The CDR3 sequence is CASSSRDSGNEQYV. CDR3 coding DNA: TGTGCCAGCAGCTCCCGGGACAGCGGCAACGAGCAGTACGTC.

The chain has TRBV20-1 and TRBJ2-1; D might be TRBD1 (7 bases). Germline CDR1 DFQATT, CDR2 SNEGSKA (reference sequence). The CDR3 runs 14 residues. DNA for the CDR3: TGCAGCCCAGCCCCCACCAGGGGGGACAATGAGCAGTTCTTC. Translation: CSPAPTRGDNEQFF.

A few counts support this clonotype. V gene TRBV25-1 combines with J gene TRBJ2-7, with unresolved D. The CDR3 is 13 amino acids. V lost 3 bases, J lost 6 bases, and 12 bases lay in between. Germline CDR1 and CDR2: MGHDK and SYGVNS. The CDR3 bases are TGTGCCAGCAGTGACTTTCGGGCTGGCGAGCAGTACTTC. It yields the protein CASSDFRAGEQYF.

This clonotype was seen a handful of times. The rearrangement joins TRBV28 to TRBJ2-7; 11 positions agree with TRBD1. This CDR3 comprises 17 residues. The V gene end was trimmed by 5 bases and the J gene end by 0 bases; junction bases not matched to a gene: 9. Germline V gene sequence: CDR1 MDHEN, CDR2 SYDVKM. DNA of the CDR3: TGTGCCAGCAGTCAACCCCCCGGGACAGGGGGCTCCTACGAGCAGTACGTC. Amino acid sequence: CASSQPPGTGGSYEQYV.

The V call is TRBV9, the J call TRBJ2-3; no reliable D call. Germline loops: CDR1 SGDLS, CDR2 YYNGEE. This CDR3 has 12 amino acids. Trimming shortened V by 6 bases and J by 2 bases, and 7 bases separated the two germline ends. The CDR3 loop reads CASTYTTDTQYF. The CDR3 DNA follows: TGTGCCAGCACCTATACCACAGATACGCAGTATTTT.

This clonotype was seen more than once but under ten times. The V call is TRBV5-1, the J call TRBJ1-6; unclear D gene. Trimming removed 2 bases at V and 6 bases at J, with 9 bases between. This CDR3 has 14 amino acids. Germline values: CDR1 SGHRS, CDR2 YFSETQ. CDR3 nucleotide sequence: TGCGCCAGCAGCTTTTTAGACCTTAATTCACCCCTCCACTTT. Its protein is CASSFLDLNSPLHF. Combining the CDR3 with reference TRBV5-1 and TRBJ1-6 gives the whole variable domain KAGVTQTPRYLIKTRGQQVTLSCSPISGHRSVSWYQQTPGQGLQFLFEYFSETQRNKGNFPGRFSGRQFSNSRSEMNVSTLELGDSALYLCASSFLDLNSPLHFGNGTRLTVT.

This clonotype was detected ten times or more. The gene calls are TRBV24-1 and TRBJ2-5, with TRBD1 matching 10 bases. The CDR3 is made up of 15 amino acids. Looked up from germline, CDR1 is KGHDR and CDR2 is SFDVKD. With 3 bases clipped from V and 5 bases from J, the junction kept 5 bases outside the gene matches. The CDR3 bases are TGTGCCACCAGTGATCCCGGGACAGGGGACGAGACCCAGTACTTC. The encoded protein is CATSDPGTGDETQYF.

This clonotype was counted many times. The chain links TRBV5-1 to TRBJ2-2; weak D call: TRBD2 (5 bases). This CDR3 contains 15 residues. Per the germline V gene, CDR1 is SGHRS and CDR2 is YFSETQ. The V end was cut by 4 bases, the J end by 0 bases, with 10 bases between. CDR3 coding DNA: TGCGCCAGCAGCCCTGGGGAGCCGAACACCGGGGAGCTGTTTTTT. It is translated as CASSPGEPNTGELFF.

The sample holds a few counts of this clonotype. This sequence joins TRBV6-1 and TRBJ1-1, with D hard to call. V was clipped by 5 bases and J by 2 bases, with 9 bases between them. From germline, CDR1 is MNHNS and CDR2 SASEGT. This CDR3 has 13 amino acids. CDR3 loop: CASSPVPNTEAFF. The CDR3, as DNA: TGTGCCAGCAGTCCCGTCCCTAACACTGAAGCTTTCTTT.

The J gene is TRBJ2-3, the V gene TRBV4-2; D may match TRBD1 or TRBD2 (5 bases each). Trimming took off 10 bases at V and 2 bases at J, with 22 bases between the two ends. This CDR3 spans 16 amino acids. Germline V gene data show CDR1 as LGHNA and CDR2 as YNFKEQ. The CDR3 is CAIVRGRGYLTDTQYF. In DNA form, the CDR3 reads TGTGCCATCGTCCGGGGACGCGGGTATCTCACAGATACGCAGTATTTT.

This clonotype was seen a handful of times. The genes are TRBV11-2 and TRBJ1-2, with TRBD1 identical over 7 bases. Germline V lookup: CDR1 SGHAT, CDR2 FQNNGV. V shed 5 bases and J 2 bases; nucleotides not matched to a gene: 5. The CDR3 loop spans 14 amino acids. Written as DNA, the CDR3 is TGTGCCAGCAGCCCCATGGGACAGAACTATGGCTACACCTTC. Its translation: CASSPMGQNYGYTF.

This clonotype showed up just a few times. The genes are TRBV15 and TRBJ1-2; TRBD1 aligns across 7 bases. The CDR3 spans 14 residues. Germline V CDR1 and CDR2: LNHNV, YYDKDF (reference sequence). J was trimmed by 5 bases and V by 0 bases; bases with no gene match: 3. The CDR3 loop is CATSREGQLYGYTF. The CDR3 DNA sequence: TGTGCCACCAGCAGAGAGGGACAGCTTTATGGCTACACCTTC.

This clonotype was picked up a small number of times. The CDR3 sequence: CSARDSGGGAFRGELFF. The CDR3, as DNA: TGCAGTGCTAGAGATAGTGGCGGGGGGGCTTTTCGCGGGGAGCTGTTTTTT. The chain combines TRBV20-1 with TRBJ2-2; the match to TRBD2 covers 9 bases. The germline V gene has CDR1 DFQATT and CDR2 SNEGSKA (reference sequence). The V and J ends lost 0 bases and 7 bases, in that order; junction bases with no gene match: 12. The CDR3 has 17 residues.

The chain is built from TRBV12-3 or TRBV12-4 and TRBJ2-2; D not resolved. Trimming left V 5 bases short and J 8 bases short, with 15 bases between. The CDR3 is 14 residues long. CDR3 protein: CASSRMSVTGELFF. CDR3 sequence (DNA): TGTGCCAGCAGTCGGATGAGCGTCACTGGGGAGCTGTTTTTT.

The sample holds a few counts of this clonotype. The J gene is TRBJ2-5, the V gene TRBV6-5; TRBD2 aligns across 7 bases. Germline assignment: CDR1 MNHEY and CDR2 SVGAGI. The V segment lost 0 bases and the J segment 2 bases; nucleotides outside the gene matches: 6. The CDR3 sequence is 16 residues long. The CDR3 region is CASSYSIPGGQETQYF. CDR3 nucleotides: TGTGCCAGCAGTTACTCGATCCCCGGGGGGCAAGAGACCCAGTACTTC.

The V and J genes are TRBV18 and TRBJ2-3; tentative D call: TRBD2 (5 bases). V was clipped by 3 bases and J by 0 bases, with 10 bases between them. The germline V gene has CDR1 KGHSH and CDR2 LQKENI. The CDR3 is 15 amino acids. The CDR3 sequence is CASSPAGSSTDTQYF. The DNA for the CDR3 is TGTGCCAGCTCACCGGCGGGTTCTAGCACAGATACGCAGTATTTT.

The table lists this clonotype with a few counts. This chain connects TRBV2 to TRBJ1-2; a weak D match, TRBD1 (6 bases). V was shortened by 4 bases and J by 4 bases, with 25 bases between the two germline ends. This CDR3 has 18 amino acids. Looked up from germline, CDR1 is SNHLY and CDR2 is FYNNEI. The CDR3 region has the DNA TGTGCCAGCAGTGGAGATTTAGGAGGGGCGAGGGGGTCCTATGGCTACACCTTC. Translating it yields CASSGDLGGARGSYGYTF.